The 26 T cell receptor beta chains below were found in one sample sequenced in a study of blood T cell repertoires in COVID-19. Assay: immunoSEQ multiplex PCR; the TCRdb copy retains only in-frame clones and omits some. The sample gives more than 65,000 clones, approximately 80% of which show up once; 6.5% to 7.5% is in the top ten. Material: peripheral blood. The origin of the receptors is a man aged 25 to 45 with COVID-19, enrolled during active disease.

This clone was detected a few times. The CDR3 DNA is TGTGCCAGCAGCCAATGGACAGGGTCAAATTCACCCCTCCACTTT. This codes for CASSQWTGSNSPLHF. This sequence joins TRBV3-1 (or the pseudogene TRBV3-2) and TRBJ1-6; TRBD1 matches 8 bases. The CDR3 has 15 residues. The V segment lost 2 bases and the J segment 7 bases; nucleotides outside the gene matches: 4. From germline, CDR1 is LGHDT and CDR2 YNNKEL (reference sequence).

In this sample, this clone turned up a few times. The genes are TRBV6-2 or TRBV6-3 and TRBJ1-5; TRBD1 aligns across 7 bases. Germline V gene sequence: CDR1 MNHEY, CDR2 SVGEGT. The CDR3 has 16 residues. Trimming at V came to 0 bases and at J to 3 bases, leaving 5 bases not matched to a gene. The CDR3 sequence is CASSYSLRGPNQPQHF. Written as DNA, the CDR3 is TGTGCCAGCAGTTACTCCCTAAGGGGGCCCAATCAGCCCCAGCATTTT.

The V and J genes are TRBV5-4 and TRBJ1-6; D call uncertain. The CDR3 is 15 amino acids. V lost 3 bases and J 0 bases, leaving 7 bases between the germline ends. Looked up from germline, CDR1 is SGHNT and CDR2 is YYREEE (reference sequence). CDR3 DNA: TGTGCCAGCAGCTCCGAGGGCTCCTATAATTCACCCCTCCACTTT. Translated: CASSSEGSYNSPLHF. Filled out from reference TRBV5-4 and TRBJ1-6, the complete variable domain reads ETGVTQSPTHLIKTRGQQVTLRCSSQSGHNTVSWYQQALGQGPQFIFQYYREEENGRGNFPPRFSGLQFPNYSSELNVNALELDDSALYLCASSSEGSYNSPLHFGNGTRLTVT.

This clone was observed once. This chain links TRBV15 with TRBJ1-4; tentative D call: TRBD1 (5 bases). V lost 0 bases, J lost 8 bases, and 13 bases lay in between. Per germline, CDR1 LNHNV and CDR2 YYDKDF (reference sequence). This CDR3 spans 15 amino acids. Written as DNA, the CDR3 is TGTGCCACCAGCAGAGATTACGAGGGGAGGGAAAAACTGTTTTTT. It yields the protein CATSRDYEGREKLFF.

This chain uses TRBV7-9 with TRBJ2-7; 12 bases are a match to TRBD2. The CDR3 totals 17 residues. V was pared by 4 bases and J by 2 bases, with 9 bases of the junction left unmatched. Germline V gene sequence: CDR1 SEHNR, CDR2 FQNEAQ (reference sequence). This CDR3 is CASSYRSSSGRAYEQYF. The CDR3 nucleotides read TGTGCCAGCAGCTACAGGTCCTCTAGCGGGAGGGCCTACGAGCAGTACTTC. Filled out from reference TRBV7-9 and TRBJ2-7, the complete variable domain reads DTGVSQNPRHKITKRGQNVTFRCDPISEHNRLYWYRQTLGQGPEFLTYFQNEAQLEKSRLLSDRFSAERPKGSFSTLEIQRTEQGDSAMYLCASSYRSSSGRAYEQYFGPGTRLTVT.

The chain joins TRBV19 to TRBJ1-5, with TRBD1 matching 7 bases. Germline values: CDR1 LNHDA, CDR2 SQIVND (reference sequence). This CDR3 spans 14 amino acids. V shed 4 bases and J 2 bases; nucleotides not matched to a gene: 2. The CDR3, as DNA: TGTGCCAGTAGTAGAGGGACAGGCAATCAGCCCCAGCATTTT. Translating it yields CASSRGTGNQPQHF.

This clone was counted a single time. The junction does not match germline at one end; this may be a read error. The chain couples TRBV30 to TRBJ2-5, with D perhaps TRBD1 (6 bases). TRBJ2-7 explains the end of the DNA better; the J call may be wrong. This CDR3 region has 14 residues. Germline V gives CDR1 GTSNPN, CDR2 SVGIG (reference sequence). The CDR3 bases are TGTGCTTGGAGTGTACTTCGGACAGACTGCGAGCAGTACTTC. This gives the protein CAWSVLRTDCEQYF.

This clone was seen once. V and J are TRBV24-1 and TRBJ1-4; weak D call: TRBD1 (6 bases). Germline CDR1 reads KGHDR; CDR2 reads SFDVKD. Trimming took off 6 bases at V and 4 bases at J, with 11 bases between the two ends. CDR3 length: 14 amino acids. CDR3 DNA: TGTGCCACCAGTCCCGGACAGAGTAATGAAAAACTGTTTTTT. As protein: CATSPGQSNEKLFF.

CDR3: CASSKVLGRPNQPQHF. CDR3 in DNA: TGTGCCAGCAGCAAAGTTTTGGGCAGACCCAATCAGCCCCAGCATTTT. The chain carries TRBV21-1 and TRBJ1-5; the table's D call of TRBD1 was not tested on the DNA. TRBV21-1 is a recognized pseudogene. The CDR3 covers 16 residues.

The rearrangement links TRBV5-5 to TRBJ1-5; TRBD1 aligns across 10 bases. V lost 4 bases and J lost 6; bases outside the gene matches: 7. Germline V gene data show CDR1 as SGHKS and CDR2 as YYEKEE (reference sequence). The CDR3 runs 15 residues. CDR3: CASSPGTGVGQPQHF. The CDR3 DNA follows: TGTGCCAGCAGCCCCGGGACAGGGGTCGGTCAGCCCCAGCATTTT.

Written as DNA, the CDR3 is TGTGCCTGGATACGACCAGGGGGCAATACGCAGTATTTT. This translates into CAWIRPGGNTQYF. This chain connects TRBV30 to TRBJ2-3, with 8 bases fitting TRBD1. CDR3 length: 13 amino acids. Germline loops: CDR1 GTSNPN, CDR2 SVGIG (reference sequence). Unmatched junction bases numbered 7, after V lost 4 bases and J lost 7 bases.

In this sample, this clone turned up once. The chain joins TRBV27 to TRBJ2-7; TRBD1 aligns across 7 bases. CDR1 is MNHEY and CDR2 is SMNVEV in the germline V gene (reference sequence). J was trimmed by 4 bases and V by 7 bases; bases with no gene match: 16. CDR3 length equals 16 residues. CDR3 loop: CASTPSTGEQGYEQYF. Here the CDR3 DNA reads TGTGCCAGCACCCCAAGCACAGGGGAACAGGGATACGAGCAGTACTTC.

The V gene is TRBV6-6, the J gene TRBJ2-1; TRBD1 matches 8 bases. The CDR3 runs to 16 residues. The V gene's germline CDR1 is MNHNY and CDR2 SVGAGI (reference sequence). The ends lost 0 bases at V and 5 bases at J; junction bases unmatched: 6. CDR3 region: CASSYSGRGLNNEQFF. The CDR3 DNA reads TGTGCCAGCAGTTACTCTGGCAGGGGGCTGAACAATGAGCAGTTCTTC.

This clone was recorded once. The rearrangement uses TRBV7-8 and TRBJ2-1; 12 bases line up with TRBD2. V shed 2 bases and J 9 bases; nucleotides not matched to a gene: 5. Germline V gene sequence: CDR1 SGHVS, CDR2 FQNEAQ. CDR3 size: 15 residues. The CDR3 reads CASSLLAGGPGEQFF. Written as DNA, the CDR3 is TGTGCCAGCAGCTTACTAGCGGGAGGGCCAGGTGAGCAGTTCTTC.

The rearrangement links TRBV5-5 to TRBJ1-1; D unresolved. CDR3 length: 15 residues. Trimming cost V 0 bases and J 5 bases, with 14 bases left between them. Germline CDR1 SGHKS, CDR2 YYEKEE (reference sequence). CDR3 sequence reads: CASSLATYGRTEAFF. The CDR3 nucleotides are TGTGCCAGCAGCTTGGCCACCTATGGGAGGACTGAAGCTTTCTTT.

CDR3 in amino acids: CAAGGGRRSDTQYF. CDR3 DNA: TGTGCCGCCGGGGGCGGGAGGAGGTCAGATACGCAGTATTTT. This sequence joins TRBV3-1 (or the pseudogene TRBV3-2) and TRBJ2-3; 8 nucleotides align to TRBD2. Trimming at V came to 11 bases and at J to 4 bases, leaving 11 bases not matched to a gene. In germline, CDR1 is LGHDT, CDR2 YNNKEL (reference sequence). The CDR3 sequence is 14 residues long.

The CDR3 is CASSSIGTGNGYTF. In DNA form, the CDR3 reads TGTGCCAGCAGCTCCATAGGGACAGGGAATGGCTACACCTTC. V gene TRBV5-4 combines with J gene TRBJ1-2; 9 bases are a match to TRBD1. Losses at the gene ends were 3 bases for V and 6 bases for J; bases not matched to a gene: 6. CDR1 and CDR2 (germline): SGHNT, YYREEE (reference sequence). The CDR3 has 14 amino acids.

The rearrangement links TRBV5-4 to TRBJ2-7; 7 nucleotides match TRBD1. The ends lost 4 bases at V and 0 bases at J; junction bases unmatched: 4. The length of the CDR3 is 14 residues. Germline loops: CDR1 SGHNT, CDR2 YYREEE (reference sequence). The CDR3 sequence: CASSRTGFSYEQYF. The DNA for the CDR3 is TGTGCCAGCAGCCGGACAGGCTTCTCCTACGAGCAGTACTTC.

V gene TRBV5-5 combines with J gene TRBJ2-2; 7 bases align to TRBD2. After removal of 0 bases from V and 6 bases from J, the junction contained 5 bases not matched to a gene. Per the germline V gene, CDR1 is SGHKS and CDR2 is YYEKEE (reference sequence). The CDR3 totals 15 residues. CDR3: CASSLGGSGAGELFF. CDR3 in DNA: TGTGCCAGCAGCTTGGGCGGGAGCGGTGCCGGGGAGCTGTTTTTT.

CDR3 nucleotide sequence: TGTGCCAGCAGCGGAGAGACTTCGACGGTATCTAATGAAAAACTGTTTTTT. Translating it yields CASSGETSTVSNEKLFF. The rearrangement joins TRBV28 to TRBJ1-4; D is ambiguous. The CDR3 is 17 amino acids. V gave up 6 bases and J gave up 3 bases, with 20 bases separating them. Germline V gene sequence: CDR1 MDHEN, CDR2 SYDVKM. Supplemented by reference TRBV28 and TRBJ1-4, the full variable domain reads DVKVTQSSRYLVKRTGEKVFLECVQDMDHENMFWYRQDPGLGLRLIYFSYDVKMKEKGDIPEGYSVSREKKERFSLILESASTNQTSMYLCASSGETSTVSNEKLFFGSGTQLSVL.

This sequence joins TRBV5-6 and TRBJ1-2; no definite D call. Germline CDR1 is SGHDT and CDR2 is YYEEEE. The CDR3 has 14 amino acids. The V end lost 6 bases, the J end lost 0 bases, and 12 bases lay between the germline ends. DNA for the CDR3: TGTGCCAGCAACCCAACCGCGTCTAACTATGGCTACACCTTC. Residues: CASNPTASNYGYTF.

This chain joins TRBV19 and TRBJ2-3, with 7 bases that match TRBD1. The V gene end was trimmed by 4 bases and the J gene end by 2 bases; junction bases not matched to a gene: 6. The germline CDR1 and CDR2 sequences are LNHDA and SQIVND (reference sequence). The CDR3 spans 15 residues. The CDR3 DNA reads as TGTGCCAGTAGTAGCCACAGGGGTTACACAGATACGCAGTATTTT. It codes for CASSSHRGYTDTQYF.

This clone occurred once. This rearrangement joins TRBV6-5 to TRBJ1-2; TRBD1 matches 9 bases. Germline V lookup: CDR1 MNHEY, CDR2 SVGAGI. CDR3 size: 14 residues. V gave up 7 bases and J gave up 7 bases; unmatched junction bases: 10. The CDR3 DNA reads TGTGCCAGCAATCAGTGGGGACAGGGTTCTGGCTACACCTTC. The encoded protein is CASNQWGQGSGYTF.

This clone has a handful of counts. This chain connects TRBV7-9 to TRBJ2-2; TRBD1 is a possible D gene (5 bases). V dropped 7 bases and J dropped 4 bases, with 13 bases sitting between them. The CDR3 sequence is 14 residues long. The V gene's germline CDR1 is SEHNR and CDR2 FQNEAQ (reference sequence). The CDR3 sequence: CASNGRVGTGELFF. For the CDR3, the DNA is TGTGCCAGCAATGGCAGGGTGGGCACCGGGGAGCTGTTTTTT.

This chain joins TRBV28 and TRBJ1-5; TRBD1 agrees at 9 bases. CDR3 length: 17 residues. Germline V gives CDR1 MDHEN, CDR2 SYDVKM. J gave up 2 bases and V 8 bases, and 13 bases lay outside the gene matches. The CDR3 coding sequence is TGTGCCAGCGGAACCACATGGACAGGGGATGGCAATCAGCCCCAGCATTTT. This translates into CASGTTWTGDGNQPQHF.

The gene calls are TRBV28 and TRBJ2-1, with TRBD2 identical over 7 bases. V shed 4 bases and J 9 bases; nucleotides not matched to a gene: 3. Per the germline V gene, CDR1 is MDHEN and CDR2 is SYDVKM. This CDR3 is 12 amino acids long. CDR3 DNA sequence: TGTGCCAGCAGTTCCTGGGGGGGTGAGCAGTTCTTC. It translates to CASSSWGGEQFF.